The T cell receptor beta chain under discussion was sequenced for a study of cytomegalovirus exposure and HLA in healthy donors. The primer mix had 60 Vbeta and 13 Jbeta primers. Generated by immunoSEQ multiplex PCR, the TCRdb table keeps only in-frame clones and is missing some. This sample has 150,000 to 170,000 clones, with over 75% found just once. Study-level results: Rarity marked most TCR sequences, yet some public TCRs occurred in many donors. Cytomegalovirus association was assigned to about 150 TCR beta chains. Association of 17,000 or so TCR beta sequences with HLA alleles was found at 0.05 false discovery rate in a later analysis.

Remarks on this clone: Antigen unknown.

The sequencing input was PBMCs. The source is a woman in her 40s in good health and CMV-seropositive.

DNA of the CDR3: TGCGCCAGCAGCCCCGACCGAGAGACACAGTATTTT. It yields the protein CASSPDRETQYF. This sequence joins TRBV4-1 and TRBJ2-3; no reliable D call. Trimming removed 4 bases from V and 12 bases from J, with 14 bases in between. This CDR3 has 12 residues. Germline V gives CDR1 MGHRA, CDR2 YSYEKL.